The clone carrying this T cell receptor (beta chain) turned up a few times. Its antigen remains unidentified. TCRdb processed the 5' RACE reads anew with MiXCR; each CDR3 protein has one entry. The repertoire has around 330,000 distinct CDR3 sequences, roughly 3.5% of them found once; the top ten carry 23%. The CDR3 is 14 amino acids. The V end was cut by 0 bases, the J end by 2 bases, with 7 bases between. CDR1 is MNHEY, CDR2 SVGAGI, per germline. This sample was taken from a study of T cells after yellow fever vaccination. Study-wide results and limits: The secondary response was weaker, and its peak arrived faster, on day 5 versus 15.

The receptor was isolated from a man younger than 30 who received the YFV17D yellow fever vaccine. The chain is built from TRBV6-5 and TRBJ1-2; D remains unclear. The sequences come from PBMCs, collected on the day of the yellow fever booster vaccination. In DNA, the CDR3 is TGTGCCAGCAGTTACTCGACAACCAACTATGGCTACACCTTC. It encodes CASSYSTTNYGYTF.